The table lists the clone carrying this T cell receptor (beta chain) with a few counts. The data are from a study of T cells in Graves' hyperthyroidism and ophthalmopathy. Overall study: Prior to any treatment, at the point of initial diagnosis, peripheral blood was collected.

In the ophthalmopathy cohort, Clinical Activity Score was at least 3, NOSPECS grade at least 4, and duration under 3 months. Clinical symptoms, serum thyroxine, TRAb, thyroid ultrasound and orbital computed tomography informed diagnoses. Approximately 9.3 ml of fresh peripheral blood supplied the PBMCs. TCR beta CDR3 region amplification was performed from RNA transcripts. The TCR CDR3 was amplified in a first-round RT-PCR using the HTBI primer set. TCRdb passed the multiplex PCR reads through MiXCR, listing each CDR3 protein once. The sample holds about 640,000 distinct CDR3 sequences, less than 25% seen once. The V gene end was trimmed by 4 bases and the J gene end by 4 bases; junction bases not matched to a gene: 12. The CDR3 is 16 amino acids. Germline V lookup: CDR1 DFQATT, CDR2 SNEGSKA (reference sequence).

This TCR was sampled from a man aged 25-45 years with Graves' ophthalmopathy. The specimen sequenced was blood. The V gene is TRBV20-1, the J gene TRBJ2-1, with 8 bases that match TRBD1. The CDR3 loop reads CSANFWGQESYNEQFF. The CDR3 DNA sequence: TGCAGTGCTAATTTTTGGGGACAGGAGTCGTACAATGAGCAGTTCTTC.